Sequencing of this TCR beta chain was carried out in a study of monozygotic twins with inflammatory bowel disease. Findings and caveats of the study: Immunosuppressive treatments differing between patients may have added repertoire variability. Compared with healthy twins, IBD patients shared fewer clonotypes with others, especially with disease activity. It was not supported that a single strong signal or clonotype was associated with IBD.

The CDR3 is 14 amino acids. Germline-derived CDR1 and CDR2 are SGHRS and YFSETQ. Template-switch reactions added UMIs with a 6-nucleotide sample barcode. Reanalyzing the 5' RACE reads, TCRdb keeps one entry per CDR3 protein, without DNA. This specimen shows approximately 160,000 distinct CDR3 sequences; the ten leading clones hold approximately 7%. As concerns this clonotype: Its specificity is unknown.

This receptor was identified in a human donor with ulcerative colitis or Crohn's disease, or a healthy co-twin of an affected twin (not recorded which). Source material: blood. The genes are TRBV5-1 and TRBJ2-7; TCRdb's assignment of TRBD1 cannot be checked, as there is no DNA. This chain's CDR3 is CASAKEGDFYEQYF.